This T cell receptor (beta chain) stems from a study of T cell repertoires in cytomegalovirus infection. In the study overall: CMV infection together with matching HLA type was indicated by public TCR beta signatures. Study outcomes and limitations: There were HLA-C-restricted CMV-specific TCR beta clonotypes dominating the ex vivo response. Carriers of CMV plus the relevant HLA were identified by cumulative public TCR beta family frequency.

Each CDR3 protein gets one entry after TCRdb re-called the reads with MiXCR. The sample has around 170,000 distinct CDR3 sequences, over 15% seen once. The V and J ends lost 4 bases and 1 base, in that order; junction bases with no gene match: 9. Germline lookup yields CDR1 MGHRA and CDR2 YSYEKL. CDR3 length equals 16 residues. This clonotype was observed a handful of times. Its antigen is not identified. This clonotype originated in a human donor in good health (CMV status not recorded). Some clones in this sample may be carry-over from other donors' samples. The sample taken for sequencing was CD8+ T cells from PBMCs. This chain connects TRBV4-1 to TRBJ2-7; 8 bases are shared with TRBD2. The CDR3 nucleotides are TGCGCCAGCAGCCCAGTGGGGACTAGTGCGTCCTACGAGCAGTACTTC. Protein: CASSPVGTSASYEQYF.